The clone carrying this T cell receptor (beta chain) was counted only a few times. Its antigen is as yet unknown. The data stem from a study of T cell repertoires and HLA-DP antigens. Overall study context: Pre-culture CD4+ samples used roughly 1,300 ng DNA versus around 200 ng for CD137+CD4+ sorts.

Some clones are missing from TCRdb's copy, which holds only in-frame ones; the method was immunoSEQ multiplex PCR. The table shows some 89,000 clones, with around nine tenths occurring only once. V was clipped by 5 bases and J by 3 bases, with 11 bases between them. CDR1 and CDR2 from the germline V gene are SNHLY and FYNNEI. The CDR3 has 14 amino acids. J is TRBJ1-5 and V is TRBV2; D uncertain. The receptor was isolated from a man aged 50-59 years in good health and CMV-seronegative. Source material: CD4+ T cells from PBMCs. The CDR3 coding sequence is TGTGCCAGCAGTAGGAGACAAAACAATCAGCCCCAGCATTTT. It codes for CASSRRQNNQPQHF.